This is a list of T cell receptor beta chains from one sample in a study of human T cells and chemical hapten exposure. TCRdb re-analysed the 5' RACE reads in MiXCR, keeping a single row per CDR3 protein. The repertoire includes 110,000 to 150,000 distinct CDR3 sequences, roughly 4% of them detected once, and roughly 1.4% sits in the top ten. Receptors originate from a female donor in good health. Both conserved end residues are part of each CDR3. A D gene is named only where the DNA matches it firmly. Clone size, where shown, is once, few, many, or a class for clones that have expanded.

TRBV5-1	-	few	TRBJ2-1	CASSLAGTPQEQFF	TGCGCCAGCAGCTTGGCCGGGACTCCCCAGGAGCAGTTCTTC
TRBV24-1	-	many	TRBJ1-1	CATSDALDSGRAFF	TGTGCCACCAGTGATGCTTTGGACAGTGGTAGAGCTTTCTTT
TRBV12-3/TRBV12-4	TRBD1	many	TRBJ2-5	CASSLPGTGLETQYF	TGTGCCAGCAGTTTACCCGGGACAGGGCTAGAGACCCAGTACTTC
TRBV5-1	TRBD2	many	TRBJ2-7	CASSWTGGLYEQYF	TGCGCCAGCAGCTGGACGGGGGGGCTGTACGAGCAGTACTTC
TRBV15	TRBD1	many	TRBJ1-4	CATSTGQGEKLFF	TGTGCCACCAGCACCGGACAGGGTGAAAAACTGTTTTTT
TRBV20-1	-	many	TRBJ2-1	CSAGPSSYNEQFF	TGCAGTGCAGGACCTAGCTCCTACAATGAGCAGTTCTTC
TRBV7-9	-	few	TRBJ1-4	CASSPQPTNEKLFF	TGTGCCAGCAGCCCCCAGCCAACTAATGAAAAACTGTTTTTT
TRBV29-1	TRBD1	-	TRBJ2-2	CSVNRDRNTGELFF	TGCAGCGTCAATCGGGACAGGAACACCGGGGAGCTGTTTTTT
TRBV3-1	-	many	TRBJ1-5	CASSQDAGGFSNQPQHF	TGTGCCAGCAGCCAAGATGCGGGGGGCTTCAGCAATCAGCCCCAGCATTTT
TRBV19	-	many	TRBJ1-5	CASSIDLSIQPQHF	TGTGCCAGTAGTATAGATCTCTCTATTCAGCCCCAGCATTTT
TRBV20-1	-	many	TRBJ1-6	CSARVPGASSYNSPLHF	TGCAGTGCTAGAGTGCCAGGGGCGAGCTCCTATAATTCACCCCTCCACTTT
TRBV29-1	-	few	TRBJ2-7	CSVAFGVEQYF	TGCAGCGTTGCTTTTGGAGTTGAGCAGTACTTC
TRBV12-5	TRBD1	many	TRBJ2-2	CASGLGTGGHTGELFF	TGTGCTAGTGGTTTAGGGACAGGGGGCCACACCGGGGAGCTGTTTTTT
TRBV2	TRBD2	many	TRBJ2-1	CASRDYSYNEQFF	TGTGCCAGCCGGGACTACTCCTACAATGAGCAGTTCTTC
TRBV4-2	TRBD2	-	TRBJ2-3	CASSQDGGGGAADTQYF	TGTGCCAGCAGCCAAGATGGTGGCGGGGGTGCCGCAGATACGCAGTATTTT
TRBV6-2/TRBV6-3	TRBD2	many	TRBJ2-2	CASNRPGLAGVPGELFF	TGTGCCAGCAATCGGCCGGGACTAGCGGGGGTCCCCGGGGAGCTGTTTTTT
TRBV7-9	-	-	TRBJ2-5	CASSLAGYGGAPLYF	TGTGCCAGCAGCTTAGCGGGGTATGGCGGGGCTCCCCTGTACTTC
TRBV10-3	-	many	TRBJ2-5	CAISTSDGSDKETQYF	TGTGCCATCAGCACGTCCGATGGATCCGACAAAGAGACCCAGTACTTC
TRBV12-3/TRBV12-4	-	many	TRBJ2-7	CASSLPYYEQYF	TGTGCCAGCAGTTTACCCTACTACGAGCAGTACTTC
TRBV5-1	-	many	TRBJ2-5	CASRRTGAKETQYF	TGCGCCAGCCGAAGGACGGGGGCGAAAGAGACCCAGTACTTC
TRBV27	-	many	TRBJ2-7	CASSPGPRLWGQYF	TGTGCCAGCAGTCCTGGGCCCAGGCTTTGGGGTCAGTACTTC
TRBV7-3	-	many	TRBJ2-1	CASSLSRIYNEQFF	TGTGCCAGCAGCTTATCTAGGATCTACAATGAGCAGTTCTTC
TRBV5-4	-	many	TRBJ1-2	CASRYSGTDGYTF	TGTGCCAGCAGGTATTCCGGGACGGACGGCTACACCTTC
TRBV7-9	TRBD2	many	TRBJ2-1	CASSLTSGDGDEQFF	TGTGCCAGCAGCCTTACTAGCGGCGATGGGGATGAGCAGTTCTTC
TRBV13	-	many	TRBJ1-1	CASSFSGQGRLNTEAFF	TGTGCCAGCAGCTTCTCGGGACAAGGCCGTTTGAACACTGAAGCTTTCTTT
TRBV5-4	TRBD2	many	TRBJ2-2	CASSLGLAGGPTGELFF	TGTGCCAGCAGCCTGGGACTAGCGGGGGGGCCGACCGGGGAGCTGTTTTTT
TRBV6-5	-	many	TRBJ1-4	CASSYSVGATNEKLFF	TGTGCCAGCAGTTACTCAGTTGGGGCAACTAATGAAAAACTGTTTTTT
TRBV20-1	TRBD2	-	TRBJ2-1	CSAPGLAGRGEQFF	TGCAGTGCTCCAGGGCTAGCGGGTAGGGGTGAGCAGTTCTTC
TRBV28	-	many	TRBJ2-1	CASRRGYNEQFF	TGTGCCAGCCGCAGGGGTTACAATGAGCAGTTCTTC
TRBV7-9	-	-	TRBJ2-3	CASSFWDNTQYF	TGTGCCAGCAGCTTTTGGGACAATACGCAGTATTTT
TRBV12-3/TRBV12-4	-	-	TRBJ2-7	CASSCSAGEQYF	TGTGCCAGCAGTTGTAGCGCAGGGGAGCAGTACTTC
TRBV29-1	TRBD1	many	TRBJ1-1	CSVGDGGDSIREAFF	TGCAGCGTTGGAGACGGTGGGGACAGCATTAGAGAAGCTTTCTTT
TRBV6-5	-	many	TRBJ1-1	CASRIGGRNTEAFF	TGTGCCAGCCGCATTGGAGGGAGGAACACTGAAGCTTTCTTT
TRBV2	TRBD1	many	TRBJ1-5	CASRPGGGPNQPQHF	TGTGCCAGCAGACCAGGGGGAGGGCCCAATCAGCCCCAGCATTTT
TRBV10-3	TRBD1	many	TRBJ2-7	CAISEIGTGLLHEQYF	TGTGCCATCAGTGAGATCGGGACAGGGCTTTTGCACGAGCAGTACTTC
TRBV5-4	-	many	TRBJ2-3	CASSFYRTDTQYF	TGTGCCAGCAGCTTTTACCGAACAGATACGCAGTATTTT
TRBV6-2/TRBV6-3	TRBD1	few	TRBJ1-2	CASFDRVYGYTF	TGTGCCAGCTTTGACAGGGTCTATGGCTACACCTTC